These 20 T cell receptor beta chains share one sample of origin, sequenced in a study of shared clonotypes between healthy human individuals. The naive CD8 fraction comprised CD45RO-negative cells positively selected for CCR7 and excluded terminally differentiated effector memory CD45RA+ cells. Produced via immunoSEQ multiplex PCR; TCRdb's table is partial and in-frame only. In the table there are roughly 770,000 clones, just over 95% of which are singletons. The sample consisted of naive CD8+ T cells sorted from blood. The receptors here all came from a man aged 25 to 40 in good health.

This clone was recorded once. The chain joins TRBV7-3 to TRBJ2-7; D not resolved. Between the trimmed V and J ends, which lost 7 bases and 2 bases, there was a span of 18 bases. Germline V gene sequence: CDR1 SGHTA, CDR2 FQGTGA. The CDR3 loop spans 15 amino acids. CDR3 DNA: TGTGCCAGCAAGCTGAGCAACGGGCCTACCTACGAGCAGTACTTC. As protein: CASKLSNGPTYEQYF.

This clone showed up just once. Other DNA sequences from this sample encode an identical CDR3 as well. The chain couples TRBV6-5 to TRBJ1-1; D gene unclear. From germline, CDR1 is MNHEY and CDR2 SVGAGI. This CDR3 has 12 amino acids. V shed 2 bases and J shed 5 bases, with 6 bases lying between them. This CDR3 is CASSYGGTEAFF. CDR3 sequence (DNA): TGTGCCAGCAGTTACGGAGGGACTGAAGCTTTCTTT.

The rearrangement links TRBV28 to TRBJ2-7, with D possibly matching TRBD1 (5 bases). Looked up from germline, CDR1 is MDHEN and CDR2 is SYDVKM. Deletions cut 2 bases from V and 5 bases from J, with 19 bases between. The CDR3 length is 16 residues. The CDR3 nucleotides are TGTGCCAGCAGTTTAAACGTTGCCAGGGTATTTCACGAGCAGTACTTC. As protein: CASSLNVARVFHEQYF.

The chain carries TRBV4-2 and TRBJ2-7, with 9 nucleotides matching TRBD2. The CDR3 is 17 amino acids. CDR1 and CDR2 (germline): LGHNA, YNFKEQ. V dropped 0 bases and J dropped 4; count of bases not matched to a gene: 10. The CDR3 DNA sequence: TGTGCCAGCAGCCAAGAACGAAGAGGAGCGGGAGGTTACGAGCAGTACTTC. Amino acid sequence: CASSQERRGAGGYEQYF.

This clone was picked up one time. The chain carries TRBV4-3 and TRBJ2-1; weak D call: TRBD2 (5 bases). Looked up from germline, CDR1 is LGHNA and CDR2 is YSLEER. This CDR3 is 16 amino acids long. V gave up 2 bases and J gave up 0 bases, with 11 bases separating them. The CDR3 loop reads CASSQFTRSSYNEQFF. CDR3 in DNA: TGCGCCAGCAGCCAATTCACTAGAAGCTCCTACAATGAGCAGTTCTTC.

V is TRBV10-3 and J is TRBJ2-5; 12 nucleotides agree with TRBD2. The V and J ends lost 3 bases and 4 bases, in that order; junction bases with no gene match: 6. The CDR3 is 16 residues long. From germline, CDR1 is ENHRY and CDR2 SYGVKD. Written as DNA, the CDR3 is TGTGCCATCAGTGAATTAAGACTAGCGGGAGTAGAGACCCAGTACTTC. Protein: CAISELRLAGVETQYF.

The rearrangement uses TRBV11-2 and TRBJ2-1; D might be TRBD2 (6 bases). The CDR3 extends over 12 amino acids. From germline, CDR1 is SGHAT and CDR2 FQNNGV. V lost 4 bases to trimming and J lost 7 bases, with 8 bases between them. This chain's CDR3 is CASSSGSNEQFF. For the CDR3, the DNA is TGTGCCAGCAGCTCCGGGAGTAATGAGCAGTTCTTC. The whole variable domain, filled in from reference TRBV11-2 and TRBJ2-1, reads EAGVAQSPRYKIIEKRQSVAFWCNPISGHATLYWYQQILGQGPKLLIQFQNNGVVDDSQLPKDRFSAERLKGVDSTLKIQPAKLEDSAVYLCASSSGSNEQFFGPGTRLTVL.

CDR3 residues: CASSVEGLAGNEQFF. The CDR3 DNA reads as TGTGCCAGCAGCGTAGAAGGACTAGCGGGAAATGAGCAGTTCTTC. The chain uses TRBV9 and TRBJ2-1, with 12 bases lining up with TRBD2. The CDR3 totals 15 residues. J was trimmed by 7 bases and V by 0 bases; bases with no gene match: 2. Germline CDR1 is SGDLS and CDR2 is YYNGEE.

The V and J genes are TRBV25-1 and TRBJ2-1; D gene unclear. Per the germline V gene, CDR1 is MGHDK and CDR2 is SYGVNS. The CDR3 has 15 residues. Trimming removed 1 base at V and 3 bases at J, with 10 bases between. The CDR3 bases are TGTGCCAGCAGTGAATTGGGGTCCGACTACAATGAGCAGTTCTTC. Its protein is CASSELGSDYNEQFF.

With regard to this clone: Mismatch with germline at one junction end may stem from a read error. The rearrangement joins TRBV7-7 to TRBJ2-2, with a weak D call TRBD1 (5 bases). This CDR3 is built from 14 residues. CDR1 is SSHAT, CDR2 FNYEAQ, per germline (reference sequence). The CDR3 region has the DNA TGTGCTAGCAGCTTAGGGGCAGCCACCGGGGAGCTGTTTTTT. Translated: CASSLGAATGELFF.

The chain carries TRBV7-9 and TRBJ2-7, with D possibly matching TRBD2 (6 bases). Germline loops: CDR1 SEHNR, CDR2 FQNEAQ (reference sequence). Trimming cost V 5 bases and J 4 bases, with 18 bases left between them. The CDR3 runs 15 residues. CDR3 sequence (DNA): TGTGCCAGCAGCGGATCAGACCGGGACTGGTACGAGCAGTACTTC. It translates to CASSGSDRDWYEQYF. Complete variable domain (other parts from reference TRBV7-9 and TRBJ2-7): DTGVSQNPRHKITKRGQNVTFRCDPISEHNRLYWYRQTLGQGPEFLTYFQNEAQLEKSRLLSDRFSAERPKGSFSTLEIQRTEQGDSAMYLCASSGSDRDWYEQYFGPGTRLTVT.

The rearrangement joins TRBV7-9 to TRBJ1-2, with D tentatively TRBD1 (5 bases). V dropped 3 bases and J dropped 0 bases, with 17 bases sitting between them. This CDR3 comprises 17 residues. Looked up from germline, CDR1 is SEHNR and CDR2 is FQNEAQ (reference sequence). The CDR3 reads CASSFESETDSNYGYTF. The CDR3 bases are TGTGCCAGCAGCTTTGAATCAGAGACAGATTCTAACTATGGCTACACCTTC.

The gene calls are TRBV5-1 and TRBJ2-7; 9 bases are shared with TRBD1. Per germline, CDR1 SGHRS and CDR2 YFSETQ. CDR3 size: 14 residues. J was trimmed by 6 bases and V by 4 bases; bases with no gene match: 8. CDR3 sequence (DNA): TGCGCCAGCAGCCTTGGACAGGGGAAGACCGAGCAGTACTTC. Translating gives CASSLGQGKTEQYF.

The V call is TRBV4-1, the J call TRBJ1-2; D gene unclear. The CDR3 totals 15 residues. Deletions cut 1 base from V and 0 bases from J, with 9 bases between. The germline V gene encodes CDR1 MGHRA and CDR2 YSYEKL. CDR3 residues: CASSQVASTNYGYTF. The DNA of the CDR3 is TGCGCCAGCAGCCAAGTAGCGTCGACTAACTATGGCTACACCTTC.

The chain combines TRBV6-1 with TRBJ2-1; tentatively, D is TRBD1 or TRBD2 (5 bases each). CDR1 and CDR2 (germline): MNHNS, SASEGT. The V end was cut by 7 bases, the J end by 5 bases, with 15 bases between. This CDR3 spans 14 amino acids. The CDR3 sequence: CASMDRGGDNEQFF. CDR3 in DNA: TGTGCCAGCATGGACCGTGGGGGAGACAATGAGCAGTTCTTC.

In DNA form, the CDR3 reads TGTGCCAGCAGCGCGAGTTCCGGGACAGGGAGATACTACACCTTC. The encoded protein is CASSASSGTGRYYTF. The chain recombines TRBV9 with TRBJ1-2; TRBD1 matches at 9 bases. The CDR3 runs 15 residues. V dropped 3 bases and J dropped 10; count of bases not matched to a gene: 13. Germline V CDR1 and CDR2: SGDLS, YYNGEE.

The chain uses TRBV5-4 and TRBJ2-3; 10 bases match TRBD2. Trimming at V came to 1 base and at J to 3 bases, leaving 5 bases not matched to a gene. The CDR3 has 16 amino acids. CDR1 and CDR2 from the germline V gene are SGHNT and YYREEE (reference sequence). This chain's CDR3 is CASSLLTSGTTDTQYF. CDR3 DNA sequence: TGTGCCAGCAGCTTGCTTACTAGCGGGACTACAGATACGCAGTATTTT. The whole variable domain, remainder taken from reference TRBV5-4 and TRBJ2-3, is ETGVTQSPTHLIKTRGQQVTLRCSSQSGHNTVSWYQQALGQGPQFIFQYYREEENGRGNFPPRFSGLQFPNYSSELNVNALELDDSALYLCASSLLTSGTTDTQYFGPGTRLTVL.

Of note for this clone: One end of the junction varies from germline; a read error may be responsible. This chain connects TRBV7-3 to TRBJ2-2; the D call may be TRBD1 or TRBD2 (5 bases each). The CDR3 is 15 residues long. The germline V gene encodes CDR1 SGHTA and CDR2 FQGTGA. CDR3 DNA: TGTGCCAGCAACTTAGAGGGGACGAACACCGGGGAGCTGTTTTTT. Translating it yields CASNLEGTNTGELFF.

CDR3 in amino acids: CASRYPRQGTNYGYTF. The CDR3 DNA reads as TGTGCCAGCAGATACCCCCGACAGGGGACTAACTATGGCTACACCTTC. This sequence joins TRBV9 and TRBJ1-2; 8 bases are shared with TRBD1. Germline V gene sequence: CDR1 SGDLS, CDR2 YYNGEE. The CDR3 is made up of 16 amino acids. V gave up 5 bases and J gave up 0 bases; unmatched junction bases: 9.

The chain carries TRBV29-1 and TRBJ2-7; D call uncertain. V lost 3 bases to trimming and J lost 7 bases, with 13 bases between them. CDR1 is SQVTM and CDR2 is ANQGSEA in the germline V gene. The CDR3 is 12 amino acids. The chain's CDR3 is CSVDPGFGEQYF. Here the CDR3 DNA reads TGCAGCGTTGATCCGGGCTTTGGGGAGCAGTACTTC.